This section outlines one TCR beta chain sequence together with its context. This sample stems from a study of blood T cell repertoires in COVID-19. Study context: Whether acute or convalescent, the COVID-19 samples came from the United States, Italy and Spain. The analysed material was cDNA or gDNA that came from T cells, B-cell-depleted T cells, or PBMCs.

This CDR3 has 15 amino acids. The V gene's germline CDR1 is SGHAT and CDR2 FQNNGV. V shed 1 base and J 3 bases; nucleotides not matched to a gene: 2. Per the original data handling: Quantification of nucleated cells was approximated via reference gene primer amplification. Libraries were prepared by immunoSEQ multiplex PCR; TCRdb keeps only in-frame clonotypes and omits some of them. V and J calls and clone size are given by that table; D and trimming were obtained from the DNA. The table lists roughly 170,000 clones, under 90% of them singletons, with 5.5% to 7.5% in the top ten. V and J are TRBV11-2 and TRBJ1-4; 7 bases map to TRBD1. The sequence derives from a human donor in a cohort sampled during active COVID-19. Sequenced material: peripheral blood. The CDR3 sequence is CASSLGQGSNEKLFF. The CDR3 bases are TGTGCCAGCAGCTTAGGACAGGGCTCTAATGAAAAACTGTTTTTT.